A single sample is the source of the 16 T cell receptor beta chains below, sequenced in a study of blood T cells in healthy people across ages. Through a sample-barcoded 5' primer and a J-beta primer mix, a second PCR was run for 7 to 11 cycles. TCRdb re-called the 5' RACE reads with MiXCR, one entry per CDR3 protein. The table shows hundreds of thousands of distinct CDR3 sequences, with roughly 49% occurring only once. The sample comprised blood. The receptor source for this set is a woman aged 60-75 years in good health.

With respect to this clonotype: A much larger clone differs by one base, so this may be a read error. The chain combines TRBV7-9 with TRBJ2-4; 7 bases match TRBD1. Germline V gives CDR1 SEHNR, CDR2 FQNEAQ (reference sequence). The CDR3 extends over 14 amino acids. V shed 8 bases, J shed 13 bases, and the junction held 17 bases outside the gene matches. CDR3 sequence: CASDAGTAYKEQYF. The CDR3 coding sequence is TGTGCCAGCGACGCCGGGACAGCATACAAGGAGCAGTACTTC.

This clonotype was counted between two and nine times. V and J are TRBV25-1 and TRBJ2-5, with D possibly matching TRBD2 (5 bases). V shed 2 bases and J shed 3 bases, with 19 bases lying between them. This CDR3 is built from 17 residues. The germline V gene encodes CDR1 MGHDK and CDR2 SYGVNS. The CDR3 bases are TGTGCCAGCAGTGAAAATTTGAGGAGGCAATGGAAAGAGACCCAGTACTTC. Encoded protein: CASSENLRRQWKETQYF.

The chain joins TRBV7-2 to TRBJ2-1, with unresolved D. Germline CDR1 is SGHTA and CDR2 is FQGNSA. The CDR3 extends over 15 amino acids. V was trimmed by 2 bases and J by 1 base, leaving 9 bases between them. CDR3 bases: TGTGCCAGCAGCTTACAGATCGCGTCCTACAATGAGCAGTTCTTC. Translation gives CASSLQIASYNEQFF.

This chain links TRBV21-1 with TRBJ2-7; the D call in the table, TRBD1, was not verified against the DNA. TRBV21-1 is designated a pseudogene. The CDR3 spans 14 residues. Here the CDR3 DNA reads TGTGCCAGCAGCAAATGGACAGTGGGCTACGAGCAGTACTTC. Translating it yields CASSKWTVGYEQYF.

The chain couples TRBV24-1 to TRBJ2-5; D is ambiguous. This CDR3 is built from 12 residues. V was clipped by 6 bases and J by 9 bases, with 13 bases between them. Germline assignment: CDR1 KGHDR and CDR2 SFDVKD. The DNA of the CDR3 is TGTGCCACCAGTCGGTCGCTTGGGGCCCAGTACTTC. Amino acid sequence: CATSRSLGAQYF.

The CDR3 sequence is CASIPGGGYGYTF. As DNA, the CDR3 is TGTGCCAGCATACCGGGCGGGGGCTATGGCTACACCTTC. The chain recombines TRBV2 with TRBJ1-2, with D maybe TRBD1 (5 bases). This CDR3 region has 13 residues. Trimming removed 7 bases at V and 4 bases at J, with 13 bases between. Germline-derived CDR1 and CDR2 are SNHLY and FYNNEI.

This clonotype was seen a few times. This sequence joins TRBV6-2 or TRBV6-3 and TRBJ1-6; 10 bases align to TRBD1. V dropped 5 bases and J dropped 9; count of bases not matched to a gene: 4. The CDR3 loop spans 14 amino acids. Germline lookup yields CDR1 MNHEY and CDR2 SVGEGT. The CDR3 DNA follows: TGTGCCAGCAGTCGCGACAGGGGGCTTTCACCCCTCCACTTT. Its translation: CASSRDRGLSPLHF.

V is TRBV25-1 and J is TRBJ2-7, with TRBD2 matching 13 bases. Losses at the gene ends were 8 bases for V and 0 bases for J; bases not matched to a gene: 16. The CDR3 spans 19 residues. Germline V gene sequence: CDR1 MGHDK, CDR2 SYGVNS. CDR3 coding DNA: TGTGCCAGCGAGGGGGCGGGACTAGCGGGAAGACACTTCTCCTACGAGCAGTACTTC. This translates into CASEGAGLAGRHFSYEQYF.

J is TRBJ1-2 and V is TRBV28; perhaps TRBD1 as D (6 bases). V was trimmed by 6 bases and J by 1 base, leaving 15 bases between them. The CDR3 contains 15 residues. Looked up from germline, CDR1 is MDHEN and CDR2 is SYDVKM. CDR3 DNA: TGTGCCAGCAGGTATCACAGGGAAATTAACTATGGCTACACCTTC. Its protein is CASRYHREINYGYTF.

Note on this clonotype: A much larger clone differs by one base, so this may be a read error. V is TRBV13 and J is TRBJ2-7, with a possible D match to TRBD2 (5 bases). The DNA matches TRBJ2-1 better at its end, which makes the J call doubtful. From germline, CDR1 is PRHDT and CDR2 FYEKMQ (reference sequence). The CDR3 covers 15 residues. The CDR3 DNA reads TGTGCCAGCAGCTTAAGAGCGGCCGTCTCCTACGAGCAGTTCTTC. Its translation: CASSLRAAVSYEQFF.

The rearrangement uses TRBV11-2 and TRBJ2-5; perhaps D is TRBD1 or TRBD2 (5 bases each). Matching the DNA end better, TRBJ2-7 makes the J call doubtful. The CDR3 sequence is 15 residues long. CDR1 and CDR2 (germline): SGHAT, FQNNGV. The CDR3 nucleotides are TGTGCCAGCAGCCTGGGGACGGCGGCGACCTACGAGCAGTACTTC. As protein: CASSLGTAATYEQYF.

The V and J genes are TRBV21-1 and TRBJ2-5; TRBD2 is the table's D call and was not checked against the DNA. The DNA end is more similar to TRBJ2-7, so the J call may be wrong. TRBV21-1 counts as a pseudogene. The CDR3 has 19 residues. As DNA, the CDR3 is TGTGCCAGCAGACGGAGGACTAGCGGGAACATATCGAAAAGCTACGAGCAGTACTTC. It specifies CASRRRTSGNISKSYEQYF.

The table lists this clonotype with a few counts. The rearrangement links TRBV4-2 to TRBJ2-5; no reliable D call. This CDR3 is built from 16 residues. V lost 1 base and J 2 bases, leaving 14 bases between the germline ends. Germline assignment: CDR1 LGHNA and CDR2 YNFKEQ. This chain's CDR3 is CASSQGYPALQETQYF. The CDR3 DNA reads TGTGCCAGCAGCCAAGGGTATCCCGCACTTCAAGAGACCCAGTACTTC.

This clonotype turned up a few times. The V call is TRBV20-1, the J call TRBJ2-5; 8 bases line up with TRBD1. With the DNA end fitting TRBJ2-7 better, the J assignment may be wrong. CDR1 and CDR2 (germline): DFQATT, SNEGSKA (reference sequence). The CDR3 contains 13 residues. The CDR3 here is CSARNTGGYEQYF. DNA of the CDR3: TGCAGTGCTAGAAATACAGGGGGGTACGAGCAGTACTTC.

This clonotype occurred a few times. J is TRBJ2-7 and V is TRBV18; 8 bases fit TRBD1. The CDR3 is 14 amino acids. V lost 5 bases to trimming and J lost 2 bases; unmatched junction nucleotides: 5. Per the germline V gene, CDR1 is KGHSH and CDR2 is LQKENI. CDR3 loop: CASSSRQGPYEQYF. CDR3 coding DNA: TGTGCCAGCTCATCGAGACAGGGGCCCTACGAGCAGTACTTC.

The chain combines TRBV15 with TRBJ2-1, with 7 bases fitting TRBD1. CDR1 LNHNV and CDR2 YYDKDF come from the germline V gene (reference sequence). Unmatched junction bases numbered 4, after V lost 4 bases and J lost 7 bases. This CDR3 is 13 amino acids long. The CDR3 nucleotides are TGTGCCACCAGCAAGACAGGGAAGAATGAGCAGTTCTTC. Protein sequence: CATSKTGKNEQFF.